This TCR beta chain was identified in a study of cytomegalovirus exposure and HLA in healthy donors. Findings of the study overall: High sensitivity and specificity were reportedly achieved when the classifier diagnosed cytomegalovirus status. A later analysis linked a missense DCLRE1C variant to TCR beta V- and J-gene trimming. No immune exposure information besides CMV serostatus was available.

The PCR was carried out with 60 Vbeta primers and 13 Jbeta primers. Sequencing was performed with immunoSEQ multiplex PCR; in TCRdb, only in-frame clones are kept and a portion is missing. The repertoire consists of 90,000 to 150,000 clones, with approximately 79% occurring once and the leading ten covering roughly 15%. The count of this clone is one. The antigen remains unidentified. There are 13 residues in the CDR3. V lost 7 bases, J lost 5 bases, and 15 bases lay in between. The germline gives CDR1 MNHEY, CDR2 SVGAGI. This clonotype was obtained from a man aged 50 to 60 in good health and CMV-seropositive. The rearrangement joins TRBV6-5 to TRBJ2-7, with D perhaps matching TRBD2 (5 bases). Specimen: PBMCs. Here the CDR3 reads CASTRTSIHEQYF. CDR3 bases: TGTGCCAGCACCAGAACTAGTATCCACGAGCAGTACTTC.